These 8 T cell receptor beta chains were all obtained from the same sample, sequenced in a study of blood T cell repertoires in COVID-19. Sequencing was performed with immunoSEQ multiplex PCR; in TCRdb, only in-frame clones are kept and a portion is missing. The sample lists about 120,000 clones, approximately 91% occurring once. The sequencing sample was made of peripheral blood. The receptors stem from a woman in her 70s who had recovered from COVID-19.

This rearrangement joins TRBV19 to TRBJ1-1; a possible D gene is TRBD1 (6 bases). Trimming took off 4 bases at V and 6 bases at J, with 21 bases between the two ends. Per the germline V gene, CDR1 is LNHDA and CDR2 is SQIVND (reference sequence). CDR3 length: 16 residues. CDR3 bases: TGTGCCAGTAGTAACCGGGACAACCCCTTCAGGGCTGAAGCTTTCTTT. Translated: CASSNRDNPFRAEAFF.

DNA for the CDR3: TGCGCCAGCAGCCCCGGACAGGGAGGTCAGCCCCAGCATTTT. Encoded protein: CASSPGQGGQPQHF. This chain links TRBV5-1 with TRBJ1-5, with TRBD1 matching over 8 bases. The ends lost 4 bases at V and 6 bases at J; junction bases unmatched: 6. There are 14 residues in the CDR3. The germline V gene encodes CDR1 SGHRS and CDR2 YFSETQ.

This clone was seen a single time. The chain combines TRBV5-1 with TRBJ2-3; possible D gene TRBD2, 6 bases. This CDR3 has 16 amino acids. CDR1 and CDR2 from the germline V gene are SGHRS and YFSETQ. V was trimmed by 0 bases and J by 1 base, leaving 12 bases between them. The CDR3 here is CASSLALTGGTDTQYF. DNA for the CDR3: TGCGCCAGCAGCTTGGCCCTGACGGGGGGCACAGATACGCAGTATTTT.

This chain connects TRBV19 to TRBJ1-2, with TRBD1 as a possible D gene (6 bases). CDR3 length equals 13 residues. V shed 10 bases and J shed 4 bases, with 16 bases lying between them. Germline CDR1 reads LNHDA; CDR2 reads SQIVND (reference sequence). In nucleotides, the CDR3 is TGTGCCACCTCCACAGGGATACGCTATGGCTACACCTTC. It encodes CATSTGIRYGYTF.

The chain has TRBV2 and TRBJ1-6, with D perhaps TRBD1 (5 bases). There are 14 residues in the CDR3. Trimming pared 2 bases from V and 6 bases from J, leaving 8 bases between. CDR1 SNHLY and CDR2 FYNNEI come from the germline V gene. In DNA form, the CDR3 reads TGTGCCAGCAGTGAATGGACAAGTAATTCACCCCTCCACTTT. Amino acids: CASSEWTSNSPLHF.

The chain recombines TRBV9 with TRBJ1-5; no reliable D call. Per the germline V gene, CDR1 is SGDLS and CDR2 is YYNGEE. Trimming left V 2 bases short and J 6 bases short, with 15 bases between. The CDR3 runs 15 residues. In DNA form, the CDR3 reads TGTGCCAGCAGCGTGCTTGGTGTAACTGGTCAGCCCCAGCATTTT. Residues: CASSVLGVTGQPQHF.

The chain links TRBV7-9 to TRBJ1-3; a possible D gene is TRBD1 (6 bases). The CDR3 has 14 residues. Trimming removed 5 bases at V and 3 bases at J, with 11 bases between. The germline V gene encodes CDR1 SEHNR and CDR2 FQNEAQ (reference sequence). The CDR3 here is CASSPQGGGNTIYF. The DNA for the CDR3 is TGTGCCAGCAGCCCACAAGGGGGTGGAAACACCATATATTTT.

The chain has TRBV20-1 and TRBJ1-2, with TRBD1 identical over 7 bases. This CDR3 spans 11 amino acids. Germline V gives CDR1 DFQATT, CDR2 SNEGSKA (reference sequence). V lost 7 bases and J lost 8; bases outside the gene matches: 7. The CDR3 bases are TGCAGTGGGGACAGCAATCGCGGCTACACCTTC. This encodes CSGDSNRGYTF.